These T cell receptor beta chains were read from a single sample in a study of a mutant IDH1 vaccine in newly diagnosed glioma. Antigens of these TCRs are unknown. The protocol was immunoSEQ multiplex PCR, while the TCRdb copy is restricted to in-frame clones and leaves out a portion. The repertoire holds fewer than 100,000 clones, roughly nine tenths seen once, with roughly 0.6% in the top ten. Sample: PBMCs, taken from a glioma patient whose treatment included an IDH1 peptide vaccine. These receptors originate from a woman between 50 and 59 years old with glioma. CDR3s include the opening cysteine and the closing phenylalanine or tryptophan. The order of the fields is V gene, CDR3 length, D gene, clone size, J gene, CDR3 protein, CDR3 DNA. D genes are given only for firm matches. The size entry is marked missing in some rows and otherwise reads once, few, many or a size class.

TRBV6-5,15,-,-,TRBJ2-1,CASSSGSDSVREQFF,TGTGCCAGCAGTTCGGGCAGTGACTCCGTCCGTGAGCAGTTCTTC
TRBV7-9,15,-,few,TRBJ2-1,CAIKGEGGSYNEQFF,TGTGCCATCAAGGGGGAAGGGGGCTCCTACAATGAGCAGTTCTTC
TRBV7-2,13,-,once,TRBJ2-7,CASRNSGSYEQYF,TGTGCCAGCAGGAATAGCGGTTCCTACGAGCAGTACTTC
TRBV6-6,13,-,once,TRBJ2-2,CASSRDRTGELFF,TGTGCCAGCAGTCGCGACCGCACCGGGGAGCTGTTTTTT
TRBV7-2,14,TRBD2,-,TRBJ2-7,CASSPGRTSYEQYF,TGTGCCAGCAGCCCCGGCAGGACTAGCTACGAGCAGTACTTC
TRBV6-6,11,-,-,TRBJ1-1,CASGGRTEAFF,TGTGCCAGCGGGGGGCGAACTGAAGCTTTCTTT
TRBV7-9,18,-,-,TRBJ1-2,CASSLRGRHLREVDGYTF,TGTGCCAGCAGCTTAAGGGGCAGGCACCTAAGAGAAGTGGATGGCTACACCTTC
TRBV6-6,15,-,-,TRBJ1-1,CASRALGGPGLEAFF,TGTGCCAGCAGGGCCCTAGGTGGCCCAGGGCTTGAAGCTTTCTTT
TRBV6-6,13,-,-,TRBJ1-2,CASRQADNYGYTF,TGTGCCAGCAGGCAGGCCGATAACTATGGCTACACCTTC
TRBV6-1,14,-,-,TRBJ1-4,CASSDGWANEKLFF,TGTGCCAGCAGTGACGGGTGGGCTAATGAAAAACTGTTTTTT
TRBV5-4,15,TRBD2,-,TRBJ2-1,CASSPTSGSYNEQFF,TGTGCCAGCAGCCCGACTAGCGGGAGCTACAATGAGCAGTTCTTC
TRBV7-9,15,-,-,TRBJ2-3,CASSLGSTITDTQYF,TGTGCCAGCAGCTTAGGTTCGACTATCACAGATACGCAGTATTTT
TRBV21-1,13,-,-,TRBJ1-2,CASSKDRYYGYTF,TGTGCCAGCAGCAAAGACAGGTACTATGGCTACACCTTC
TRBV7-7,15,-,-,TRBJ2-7,CASSPGVGGIYEQYF,TGTGCTAGCAGCCCCGGCGTGGGAGGTATCTACGAGCAGTACTTC
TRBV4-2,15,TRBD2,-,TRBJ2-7,CASSQVQGGAGEQYF,TGTGCCAGCAGCCAAGTCCAGGGAGGGGCGGGCGAGCAGTACTTC
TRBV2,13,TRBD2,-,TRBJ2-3,CASRAGGSDTQYF,TGTGCCAGCAGGGCGGGGGGGTCAGATACGCAGTATTTT
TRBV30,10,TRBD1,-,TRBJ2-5,CAWRSGQEYF,TGTGCCTGGAGGTCGGGACAGGAGTACTTC
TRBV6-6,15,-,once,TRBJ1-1,CASSYVVGMNTEAFF,TGTGCCAGCAGTTATGTGGTGGGGATGAACACTGAAGCTTTCTTT
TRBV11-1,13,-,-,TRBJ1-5,CASSQGSNQPQHF,TGTGCCAGCAGCCAGGGAAGCAATCAGCCCCAGCATTTT
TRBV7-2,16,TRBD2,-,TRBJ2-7,CASSLAELALSYEQYF,TGTGCCAGCAGCTTAGCCGAACTAGCGCTCTCCTACGAGCAGTACTTC
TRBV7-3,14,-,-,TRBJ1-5,CASGRGYSNQPQHF,TGTGCCAGCGGCCGGGGGTATAGCAATCAGCCCCAGCATTTT
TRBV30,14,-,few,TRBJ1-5,CAWKTPGHAMSQHF,TGTGCCTGGAAGACCCCGGGACACGCTATGTCCCAGCATTTT
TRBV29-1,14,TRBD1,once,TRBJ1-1,CSVESGQGGTEAFF,TGCAGCGTTGAGTCGGGACAGGGAGGGACTGAAGCTTTCTTT
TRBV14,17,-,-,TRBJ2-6,CASSQDWGDLGANVLTF,TGTGCCAGCAGCCAAGATTGGGGGGACCTAGGGGCCAACGTCCTGACTTTC
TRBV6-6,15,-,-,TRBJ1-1,CASSLQGRVITEAFF,TGTGCCAGCAGCTTACAGGGACGGGTTATCACTGAAGCTTTCTTT
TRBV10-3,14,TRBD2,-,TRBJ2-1,CAISERSGSNEQFF,TGTGCCATCAGTGAGAGGAGCGGGAGCAATGAGCAGTTCTTC
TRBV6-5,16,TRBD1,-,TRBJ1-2,CASSYSPGGVPYGYTF,TGTGCCAGCAGTTATTCCCCAGGGGGGGTTCCCTATGGCTACACCTTC
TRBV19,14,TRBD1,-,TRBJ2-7,CASSPQGQPYEQYF,TGTGCCAGTAGTCCCCAGGGACAGCCCTACGAGCAGTACTTC
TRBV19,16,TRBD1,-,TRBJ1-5,CASSIGGTGGAEPQHF,TGTGCCAGTAGTATAGGGGGGACAGGGGGCGCGGAGCCCCAGCATTTT
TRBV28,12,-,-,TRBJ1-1,CASGWGYTEAFF,TGTGCCAGCGGTTGGGGGTACACTGAAGCTTTCTTT
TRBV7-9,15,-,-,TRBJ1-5,CASSPPGHNNQPQHF,TGTGCCAGCAGCCCACCGGGACATAACAATCAGCCCCAGCATTTT
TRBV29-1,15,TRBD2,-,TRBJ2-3,CSVEGTSGTADTQYF,TGCAGCGTTGAAGGGACTAGCGGGACGGCAGATACGCAGTATTTT
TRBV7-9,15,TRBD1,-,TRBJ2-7,CASSSATGQGREQYF,TGTGCCAGCAGCTCCGCCACCGGACAGGGGAGAGAGCAGTACTTC
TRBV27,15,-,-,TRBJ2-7,CASRQGSSPGHEQYF,TGTGCCAGCAGGCAGGGCTCTTCTCCGGGTCACGAGCAGTACTTC
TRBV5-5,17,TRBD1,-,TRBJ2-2,CASSWISGTVNTGELFF,TGTGCCAGCAGCTGGATCTCCGGGACAGTTAACACCGGGGAGCTGTTTTTT
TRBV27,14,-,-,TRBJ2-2,CASSLWGAGGELFF,TGTGCCAGCAGTTTATGGGGGGCGGGCGGGGAGCTGTTTTTT
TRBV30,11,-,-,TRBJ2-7,CAWSVMNEQYF,TGTGCCTGGAGTGTGATGAACGAGCAGTACTTC
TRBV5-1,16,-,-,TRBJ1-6,CASSQQGSSYNSPLHF,TGCGCCAGCAGCCAACAGGGAAGCTCCTATAATTCACCCCTCCACTTT
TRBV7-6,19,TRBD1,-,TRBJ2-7,CASSSPGTGGFKSSYEQYF,TGTGCCAGCAGCTCGCCCGGGACAGGGGGCTTTAAAAGCTCCTACGAGCAGTACTTC
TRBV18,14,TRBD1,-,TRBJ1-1,CASSQGQGYTEAFF,TGTGCCAGCTCACAGGGACAGGGGTACACTGAAGCTTTCTTT
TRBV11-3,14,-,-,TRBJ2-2,CASSPTTNTGELFF,TGTGCCAGCAGCCCGACAACTAACACCGGGGAGCTGTTTTTT
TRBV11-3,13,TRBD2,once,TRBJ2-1,CASSSRTSDEQFF,TGTGCCAGCAGCTCCCGGACTAGCGACGAGCAGTTCTTC
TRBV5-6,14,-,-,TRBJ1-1,CASSSGRGYTEAFF,TGTGCCAGCAGCTCGGGCAGGGGTTATACTGAAGCTTTCTTT
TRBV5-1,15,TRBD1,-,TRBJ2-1,CASSPDRAPYNEQFF,TGCGCCAGCAGCCCCGACAGGGCCCCCTACAATGAGCAGTTCTTC
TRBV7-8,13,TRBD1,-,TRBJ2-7,CASSPRTGPEQYF,TGTGCCAGCAGCCCGCGGACAGGGCCCGAGCAGTACTTC
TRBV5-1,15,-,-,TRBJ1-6,CASSSTPSGDSPLHF,TGCGCCAGCAGCTCCACACCCAGCGGAGATTCACCCCTCCACTTT
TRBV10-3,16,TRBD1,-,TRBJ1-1,CAISFDQYRGDTEAFF,TGTGCCATCAGTTTCGATCAATACAGGGGGGACACTGAAGCTTTCTTT
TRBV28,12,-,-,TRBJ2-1,CASSDSDNEQFF,TGTGCCAGCAGTGACAGCGACAATGAGCAGTTCTTC
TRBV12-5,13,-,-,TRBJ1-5,CASGLIERQPQHF,TGTGCTAGTGGTTTGATCGAGAGGCAGCCCCAGCATTTT
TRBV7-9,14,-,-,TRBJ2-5,CASSLAQTQETQYF,TGTGCCAGCAGCTTAGCACAGACCCAAGAGACCCAGTACTTC
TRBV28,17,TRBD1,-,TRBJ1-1,CASETPSWGQENTEAFF,TGTGCCAGCGAGACGCCTTCCTGGGGACAGGAGAACACTGAAGCTTTCTTT
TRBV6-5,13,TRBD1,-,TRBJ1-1,CASSAPGQGHSFF,TGTGCCAGCAGTGCCCCTGGACAGGGACATAGTTTCTTT
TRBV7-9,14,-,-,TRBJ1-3,CASSLGDPGNTIYF,TGTGCCAGCAGCTTAGGAGATCCTGGAAACACCATATATTTT
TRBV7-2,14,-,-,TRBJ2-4,CASSPGLWGNIQYF,TGTGCCAGCAGCCCGGGACTCTGGGGAAACATTCAGTACTTC
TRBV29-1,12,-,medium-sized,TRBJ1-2,CSVGRGHYGYTF,TGCAGCGTTGGTAGGGGTCACTATGGCTACACCTTC
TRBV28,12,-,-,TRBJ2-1,CASGKGRREQFF,TGTGCCAGCGGAAAAGGACGGCGTGAGCAGTTCTTC
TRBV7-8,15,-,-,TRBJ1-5,CASSLNRTLNQPQHF,TGTGCCAGCAGCTTGAACAGGACTCTCAATCAGCCCCAGCATTTT
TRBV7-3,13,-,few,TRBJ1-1,CASSPGQGLSAFF,TGTGCCAGCAGCCCGGGGCAGGGCCTCTCAGCTTTCTTT
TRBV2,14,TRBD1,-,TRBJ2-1,CASSEGQGYNEQFF,TGTGCCAGCAGTGAGGGACAGGGCTACAATGAGCAGTTCTTC
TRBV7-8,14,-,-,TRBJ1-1,CASSPRGMNTEAFF,TGTGCCAGCAGTCCCAGAGGGATGAACACTGAAGCTTTCTTT